Shown below are 31 T cell receptor beta chains from a single sample sequenced in a study of early T cells in non-severe SARS-CoV-2 infection. TCRdb fed the 5' RACE reads into MiXCR, producing one record per CDR3 protein. Among tens of thousands of distinct CDR3 sequences listed, approximately 12% were seen once. The sequenced sample was whole blood, obtained at baseline. These receptors originate from an adult who was a healthcare worker with PCR-confirmed SARS-CoV-2 infection or an uninfected control (not recorded which).

Comments on this clonotype: The junction does not match germline at one end; this may be a read error. The chain uses TRBV28 and TRBJ2-7; 9 positions agree with TRBD2. This CDR3 is built from 13 residues. Germline-derived CDR1 and CDR2 are MDHEN and SYDVKM. CDR3 amino acids: CASSLVTSGQTHF. The CDR3 nucleotides read TGTGCCAGCAGTTTAGTGACTAGCGGCCAGACGCACTTC.

The rearrangement joins TRBV4-1 to TRBJ1-1, with D possibly TRBD1 on 5 matching bases. CDR3 length: 13 amino acids. Per germline, CDR1 MGHRA and CDR2 YSYEKL. Between the trimmed V and J ends, which lost 8 bases and 1 base, there was a span of 11 bases. Here the CDR3 reads CASATGGNTEAFF. The CDR3 DNA sequence: TGCGCCAGCGCTACGGGGGGGAACACTGAAGCTTTCTTT.

This clonotype was observed a few times. The V call is TRBV7-2, the J call TRBJ2-7, with 7 positions matching TRBD2. The CDR3 is 13 amino acids. With 3 bases clipped from V and 5 bases from J, the junction kept 4 bases outside the gene matches. Germline CDR1 is SGHTA and CDR2 is FQGNSA. In DNA form, the CDR3 reads TGTGCCAGCAGCTTTTCGCGGGAGAACGAGCAGTACTTC. Translation gives CASSFSRENEQYF. The variable domain in full, completed from reference TRBV7-2 and TRBJ2-7, reads GAGVSQSPSNKVTEKGKDVELRCDPISGHTALYWYRQSLGQGLEFLIYFQGNSAPDKSGLPSDRFSAERTGGSVSTLTIQRTQQEDSAVYLCASSFSRENEQYFGPGTRLTVT.

About this clonotype itself: One end of the junction does not line up with germline, which may come from a read error. The chain is built from TRBV6-5 and TRBJ1-1, with a possible D match to TRBD1 (5 bases). This CDR3 region has 14 residues. Germline V gene lookup returns CDR1 MNHEY and CDR2 SVGAGI. CDR3 loop: CANSSPGPNTEAFF. The CDR3 DNA reads TGTGCCAACAGTAGTCCGGGGCCGAACACTGAAGCTTTCTTT.

This clonotype has at least ten counts. The V and J genes are TRBV6-2 or TRBV6-3 and TRBJ2-6; 7 nucleotides match TRBD1. With V trimmed by 5 bases and J by 0 bases, 7 bases remained unmatched. Germline V gene data show CDR1 as MNHEY and CDR2 as SVGEGT. The CDR3 sequence is 17 residues long. Written as DNA, the CDR3 is TGTGCCAGCAGTAAGGACAGGCTCCTCTCTGGGGCCAACGTCCTGACTTTC. Translation gives CASSKDRLLSGANVLTF.

This clonotype has a handful of counts. The gene calls are TRBV28 and TRBJ1-1; 7 positions agree with TRBD1. Looked up from germline, CDR1 is MDHEN and CDR2 is SYDVKM. This CDR3 contains 15 residues. V was pared by 4 bases and J by 1 base, with 6 bases of the junction left unmatched. CDR3 loop: CASSSPGQQNTEAFF. The CDR3 DNA sequence: TGTGCCAGCAGTTCACCGGGACAGCAGAACACTGAAGCTTTCTTT.

The chain is built from TRBV11-2 and TRBJ2-2, with TRBD1 as a possible D gene (6 bases). Trimming removed 6 bases at V and 0 bases at J, with 14 bases between. In germline, CDR1 is SGHAT, CDR2 FQNNGV. The CDR3 loop spans 16 amino acids. The CDR3 nucleotides are TGTGCCAGCAGAACGACAGGTGGGGCGAACACCGGGGAGCTGTTTTTT. Its protein is CASRTTGGANTGELFF.

This rearrangement joins TRBV5-5 to TRBJ2-1; D is ambiguous. The germline gives CDR1 SGHKS, CDR2 YYEKEE (reference sequence). Trimming took 1 base from V and 7 from J, leaving 15 bases between them. The CDR3 has 15 residues. DNA of the CDR3: TGTGCCAGCAGCTTGTGGTCTAACGGGCTAAATGAGCAGTTCTTC. This translates into CASSLWSNGLNEQFF.

This clonotype was counted between two and nine times. The chain links TRBV24-1 to TRBJ2-5; no firm D call. Germline values: CDR1 KGHDR, CDR2 SFDVKD. The V end lost 6 bases, the J end lost 2 bases, and 12 bases lay between the germline ends. This CDR3 contains 14 residues. The CDR3 DNA is TGTGCCACCAGTCAGGTCAGAGTACAAGAGACCCAGTACTTC. Encoded protein: CATSQVRVQETQYF.

This clonotype has more than one count but fewer than ten. The chain is built from TRBV5-1 and TRBJ1-2; 8 bases are a match to TRBD1. The CDR3 covers 15 residues. The germline CDR1 and CDR2 sequences are SGHRS and YFSETQ. V gave up 0 bases and J gave up 8 bases; unmatched junction bases: 9. The CDR3 DNA reads TGCGCCAGCAGCTTGGCTGCAGGGGGCGCGGAAGGCTACACCTTC. It encodes CASSLAAGGAEGYTF.

A few counts support this clonotype. V usage is TRBV4-2 and J usage is TRBJ2-3, with 10 bases matching TRBD2. J gave up 1 base and V 4 bases, and 2 bases lay outside the gene matches. The V gene's germline CDR1 is LGHNA and CDR2 YNFKEQ. This CDR3 spans 15 amino acids. The CDR3 sequence is CASSPGTSGTDTQYF. The CDR3 DNA sequence: TGTGCCAGCAGCCCGGGGACTAGCGGCACAGATACGCAGTATTTT.

This chain uses TRBV5-1 with TRBJ2-1; D ambiguous. The germline V gene has CDR1 SGHRS and CDR2 YFSETQ. The CDR3 consists of 16 residues. V was shortened by 0 bases and J by 0 bases, with 10 bases between the two germline ends. CDR3 nucleotides: TGCGCCAGCAGCTTGGAGTCCTTGAGCTCCTACAATGAGCAGTTCTTC. It translates to CASSLESLSSYNEQFF.

This clonotype showed up just a few times. The rearrangement joins TRBV27 to TRBJ1-5; 12 bases are shared with TRBD1. The V gene's germline CDR1 is MNHEY and CDR2 SMNVEV (reference sequence). Losses at the gene ends were 5 bases for V and 7 bases for J; bases not matched to a gene: 9. CDR3 length: 16 amino acids. This chain's CDR3 is CASSATSGTGGQPQHF. The CDR3 DNA is TGTGCCAGCAGTGCGACATCCGGGACAGGGGGCCAGCCCCAGCATTTT.

The chain uses TRBV6-5 and TRBJ2-5; 7 positions agree with TRBD2. This CDR3 comprises 15 residues. Germline CDR1 reads MNHEY; CDR2 reads SVGAGI. V trimming: 2 bases; J trimming: 4 bases; junction bases outside the gene matches: 7. CDR3 amino acids: CASSYGGGSRETQYF. In DNA, the CDR3 is TGTGCCAGCAGTTACGGAGGCGGGAGTCGAGAGACCCAGTACTTC.

This clonotype was picked up many times. The chain uses TRBV11-2 and TRBJ2-1, with 11 bases fitting TRBD2. The V and J ends lost 5 bases and 4 bases, in that order; junction bases with no gene match: 4. Germline V gene sequence: CDR1 SGHAT, CDR2 FQNNGV. This CDR3 is built from 15 residues. The CDR3 DNA reads as TGTGCCAGCAGCGCCGGGACTAGCGGTTACAATGAGCAGTTCTTC. The encoded protein is CASSAGTSGYNEQFF.

This clonotype turned up a few times. The chain links TRBV11-2 to TRBJ2-1; D remains unclear. Trimming cost V 0 bases and J 6 bases, with 15 bases left between them. The CDR3 consists of 16 residues. The germline gives CDR1 SGHAT, CDR2 FQNNGV. CDR3: CASSLESVGPLNEQFF. CDR3 in DNA: TGTGCCAGCAGCTTAGAATCTGTCGGGCCCCTCAATGAGCAGTTCTTC.

J is TRBJ1-1 and V is TRBV14; D gene unclear. Germline assignment: CDR1 SGHDN and CDR2 FVKESK. Trimming shortened V by 2 bases and J by 8 bases, and 9 bases separated the two germline ends. CDR3 length equals 12 residues. The CDR3 region is CASSQSIREAFF. CDR3 nucleotide sequence: TGTGCCAGCAGCCAAAGTATCCGCGAAGCTTTCTTT.

In its sample, this clonotype was seen a few times. At one end, the junction sequence differs from germline, possibly due to a read error. The chain has TRBV20-1 and TRBJ2-3; D ambiguous. The CDR3 spans 14 residues. Looked up from germline, CDR1 is DFQATT and CDR2 is SNEGSKA (reference sequence). CDR3: CSARTRLAVDPQYF. CDR3 in DNA: TGCAGTGCTAGAACCCGACTGGCCGTAGATCCGCAGTATTTT.

The chain carries TRBV29-1 and TRBJ2-7; 9 bases agree with TRBD1. This CDR3 region has 13 residues. V gave up 5 bases and J gave up 6 bases; unmatched junction bases: 8. From germline, CDR1 is SQVTM and CDR2 ANQGSEA. The CDR3 DNA reads as TGCAGCGTTACCCGGACAGGGGAAGGCGAGCAGTACTTC. Translation: CSVTRTGEGEQYF.

The chain recombines TRBV7-2 with TRBJ2-1; D uncertain. This CDR3 has 14 amino acids. Germline lookup yields CDR1 SGHTA and CDR2 FQGNSA. Trimming shortened V by 7 bases and J by 8 bases, and 18 bases separated the two germline ends. CDR3 DNA: TGTGCCAGCACCCACCCAACAAGAAGGGATGAGCAGTTCTTC. As protein: CASTHPTRRDEQFF.

This clonotype was picked up a small number of times. The chain is built from TRBV13 and TRBJ1-4, with D hard to call. The CDR3 loop spans 15 amino acids. V lost 3 bases and J lost 8, with 16 bases in between. Germline CDR1 PRHDT, CDR2 FYEKMQ (reference sequence). The CDR3 DNA reads as TGTGCCAGCAGCTTTGGCCTCAGGAAAAGGGAAAAACTGTTTTTT. Its translation: CASSFGLRKREKLFF.

This clonotype occurred many times. The genes are TRBV12-3 or TRBV12-4 and TRBJ1-4; 8 bases are shared with TRBD1. CDR3 length: 14 residues. J lost 6 bases, V lost 4 bases, and 4 bases had no gene match. The CDR3 DNA reads as TGTGCCAGCAGTTCACAGGGGGTGCATGAAAAACTGTTTTTT. The encoded protein is CASSSQGVHEKLFF.

V gene TRBV4-1 combines with J gene TRBJ2-1; unclear D gene. CDR1 is MGHRA, CDR2 YSYEKL, per germline. The V end was cut by 0 bases, the J end by 0 bases, with 12 bases between. The CDR3 has 17 residues. DNA of the CDR3: TGCGCCAGCAGCCAAGATTCGACTTCTAGCTCCTACAATGAGCAGTTCTTC. Translated, it gives CASSQDSTSSSYNEQFF.

This clonotype occurred many times. V and J are TRBV27 and TRBJ2-7; 7 nucleotides agree with TRBD1. The CDR3 is made up of 12 amino acids. CDR1 and CDR2 (germline): MNHEY, SMNVEV (reference sequence). V was pared by 6 bases and J by 3 bases, with 2 bases of the junction left unmatched. The CDR3 bases are TGTGCCAGCAGCCGACAGGGCTACGAGCAGTACTTC. It codes for CASSRQGYEQYF.

This chain uses TRBV12-3 or TRBV12-4 with TRBJ1-2; 11 bases are a match to TRBD1. The CDR3 sequence is 14 residues long. V was clipped by 4 bases and J by 3 bases; unmatched bases: 1. The CDR3 loop reads CASSWTGGDYGYTF. The DNA for the CDR3 is TGTGCCAGCAGTTGGACAGGGGGCGACTATGGCTACACCTTC.

The chain links TRBV18 to TRBJ2-4; 9 bases are shared with TRBD1. The CDR3 consists of 10 residues. V was clipped by 8 bases and J by 16 bases; unmatched bases: 6. In germline, CDR1 is KGHSH, CDR2 LQKENI. The DNA for the CDR3 is TGTGCCAGCCTCCGGGACAGGGAATACTTC. Its translation is CASLRDREYF.

The genes are TRBV4-2 and TRBJ2-1; no definite D call. The CDR3 loop spans 15 amino acids. Trimming took 0 bases from V and 6 from J, leaving 12 bases between them. Germline lookup yields CDR1 LGHNA and CDR2 YNFKEQ. The CDR3, as DNA: TGTGCCAGCAGCCAAGACGGAATGGCGAGCAATGAGCAGTTCTTC. It yields the protein CASSQDGMASNEQFF.

The rearrangement uses TRBV24-1 and TRBJ2-1, with D maybe TRBD1 (6 bases). The CDR3 consists of 14 residues. V lost 4 bases and J lost 5, with 11 bases in between. Germline CDR1 KGHDR, CDR2 SFDVKD. The CDR3 bases are TGTGCCACCAGTGACCGACACAGGGACAATGAGCAGTTCTTC. Residues: CATSDRHRDNEQFF.

This clonotype turned up a few times. The DNA of the CDR3 is TGTGCCAGCAGCTCCGGGACAAACACCGGGGAGCTGTTTTTT. It encodes CASSSGTNTGELFF. V is TRBV11-2 and J is TRBJ2-2; TRBD1 might be the D (6 bases). Trimming took 4 bases from V and 2 from J, leaving 8 bases between them. This CDR3 is 14 amino acids long. The germline CDR1 and CDR2 sequences are SGHAT and FQNNGV.

This clonotype has a handful of counts. CDR3 nucleotide sequence: TGCGCCAGCAGGACAGGGAACACTGAAGCTTTCTTT. It translates to CASRTGNTEAFF. The V gene is TRBV10-2, the J gene TRBJ1-1; perhaps TRBD1 as D (6 bases). The germline V gene encodes CDR1 WSHSY and CDR2 SAAADI. This CDR3 is 12 amino acids long. V was cut by 6 bases and J by 1 base, with 6 bases left in between.

The sample holds a few counts of this clonotype. V gene TRBV9 combines with J gene TRBJ2-7, with a possible D match to TRBD1 (5 bases). This CDR3 is 14 amino acids long. With 0 bases removed from V and 0 bases from J, the gap between germline ends came to 7 bases. CDR1 is SGDLS, CDR2 YYNGEE, per germline. The CDR3 is CASSVVDNSYEQYF. CDR3 coding DNA: TGTGCCAGCAGCGTAGTGGACAACTCCTACGAGCAGTACTTC.